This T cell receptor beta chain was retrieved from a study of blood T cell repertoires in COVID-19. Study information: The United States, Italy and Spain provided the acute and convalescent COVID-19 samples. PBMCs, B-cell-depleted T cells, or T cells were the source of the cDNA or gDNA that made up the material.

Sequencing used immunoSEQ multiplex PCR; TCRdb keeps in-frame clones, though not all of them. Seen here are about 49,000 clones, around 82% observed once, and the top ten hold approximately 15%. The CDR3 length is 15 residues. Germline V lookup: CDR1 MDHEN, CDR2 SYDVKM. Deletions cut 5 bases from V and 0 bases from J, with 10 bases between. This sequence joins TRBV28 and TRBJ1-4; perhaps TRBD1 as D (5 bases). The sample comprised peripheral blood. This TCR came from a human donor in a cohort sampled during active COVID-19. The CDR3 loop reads CASSIGTATNEKLFF. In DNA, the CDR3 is TGTGCCAGCAGTATAGGGACTGCAACTAATGAAAAACTGTTTTTT.